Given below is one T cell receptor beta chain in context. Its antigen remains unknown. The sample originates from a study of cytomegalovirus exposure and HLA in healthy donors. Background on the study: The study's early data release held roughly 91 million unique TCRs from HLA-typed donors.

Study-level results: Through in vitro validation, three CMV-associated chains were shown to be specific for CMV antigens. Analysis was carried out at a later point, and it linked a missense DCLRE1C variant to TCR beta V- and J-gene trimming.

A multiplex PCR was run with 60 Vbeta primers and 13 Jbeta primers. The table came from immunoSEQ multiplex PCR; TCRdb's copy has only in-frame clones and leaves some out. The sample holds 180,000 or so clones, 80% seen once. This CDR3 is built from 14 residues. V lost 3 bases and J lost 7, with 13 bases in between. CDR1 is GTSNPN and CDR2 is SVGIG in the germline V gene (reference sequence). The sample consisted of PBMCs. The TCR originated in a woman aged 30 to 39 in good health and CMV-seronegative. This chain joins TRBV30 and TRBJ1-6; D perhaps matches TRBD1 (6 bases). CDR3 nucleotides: TGTGCCTGGAGGCGGACAGCCAACAATTCACCCCTCCACTTT. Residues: CAWRRTANNSPLHF.